The sequence of this TCR beta chain was determined in a study of T-cell memory formation after mild COVID-19. Study-wide points: That cross-reactive memory joined was suggested by some responding clones appearing in pre-infection memory. For contracting clones, CD4+ ones sat mainly in CM and EM, CD8+ in EMRA.

TCRdb re-derived calls from the 5' RACE reads in MiXCR, one entry per CDR3 protein. This table has approximately 390,000 distinct CDR3 sequences, 15% to 20% appearing once. CDR1 MNHEY and CDR2 SVGAGI come from the germline V gene. The V end lost 6 bases, the J end lost 6 bases, and 13 bases lay between the germline ends. The CDR3 loop spans 13 amino acids. On this clonotype: Antigen specificity is unknown.

Sample: PBMCs or a T cell subset sorted from them (not recorded which). This TCR came from a man between 18 and 29 years old who had mild COVID-19 (a few samples of this study predate the infection). Cell type and time point are not known. The chain couples TRBV6-5 to TRBJ2-3; a possible D gene is TRBD2 (6 bases). The CDR3: CASSTGTVDTQYF. The DNA for the CDR3 is TGTGCCAGCAGCACCGGGACTGTGGATACGCAGTATTTT.